A selection of T cell receptor beta chains follows, all from one sample in a study of cytomegalovirus exposure and HLA in healthy donors. Libraries were prepared by immunoSEQ multiplex PCR; TCRdb keeps only in-frame clonotypes and omits some of them. The sample contains approximately 130,000 clones, roughly 69% of which appear only once. The sequenced sample consisted of PBMCs. The source of these receptors is a human donor in good health. The CDR3 runs from the conserved cysteine through the conserved F or W. Fields, in order: D gene, clone size, J gene, V gene, CDR3 DNA, CDR3 protein. A D gene is named only where the DNA matches it firmly. The size field is filled for only some rows; it gives once, few, many or a size class.

TRBD1 | - | TRBJ2-1 | TRBV5-5 | TGTGCCAGCAGCTCGACAGGGAATGAGCAGTTCTTC | CASSSTGNEQFF
TRBD1 | - | TRBJ2-2 | TRBV2 | TGTGCCAGCAGCGCGGGACAGGGGGCTTCCACCGGGGAGCTGTTTTTT | CASSAGQGASTGELFF
TRBD1 | few | TRBJ1-2 | TRBV5-4 | TGTGCCAGCAGCCAAGACAGGGTGACAGACTATGGCTACACCTTC | CASSQDRVTDYGYTF
- | - | TRBJ1-3 | TRBV5-1 | TGCGCCAGCAGCGCAACAGGCGCTGGAAACACCATATATTTT | CASSATGAGNTIYF
TRBD2 | - | TRBJ2-7 | TRBV6-5 | TGTGCCAGCAGTTACAAGCCTAGCGGGAGCTCCTACGAGCAGTACTTC | CASSYKPSGSSYEQYF
TRBD1 | once | TRBJ1-6 | TRBV27 | TGTGCCAGCAGTTTATTCGGGACAGGGGGTTCCTATAATTCACCCCTCCACTTT | CASSLFGTGGSYNSPLHF
- | - | TRBJ2-3 | TRBV6-1 | TGTGCTTCCGGCAGGGGATCCACAGATACGCAGTATTTT | CASGRGSTDTQYF
TRBD2 | - | TRBJ2-1 | TRBV10-3 | TGTGCCGCACAGGGCGGCAGCGGGGGGGACCACAATGAGCAGTTCTTC | CAAQGGSGGDHNEQFF
TRBD1 | few | TRBJ2-7 | TRBV28 | TGTGCCAGCACCGTGGGCGGGACAGGGGGTTATTACGAGCAGTACTTC | CASTVGGTGGYYEQYF
TRBD2 | - | TRBJ2-1 | TRBV11-2 | TGTGCCAGCAGCTTAAGATGGCTAGCGGGAGGGTCCTACAATGAGCAGTTCTTC | CASSLRWLAGGSYNEQFF
TRBD2 | - | TRBJ2-7 | TRBV27 | TGTGCCAGTCGACATTTAGGCCCTAGCGGGGCCCCCTACGAGCAGTACTTC | CASRHLGPSGAPYEQYF
TRBD2 | - | TRBJ2-1 | TRBV7-9 | TGTTCCAGCAGCCCCTTGGGACTAGCGGGGACCCGCCCCAACAATGAGCAGTTCTTC | CSSSPLGLAGTRPNNEQFF
- | - | TRBJ1-1 | TRBV28 | TGTGCCAGCAGCGGCTCCACCAGGGGTCCTTGGACGAACACTGAAGCTTTCTTT | CASSGSTRGPWTNTEAFF
- | - | TRBJ1-3 | TRBV28 | TGTGCCAGCAGCCTATTAAACTCTGGAAACACCATATATTTT | CASSLLNSGNTIYF
TRBD2 | - | TRBJ2-5 | TRBV7-8 | TGTGCCAGCAGCCTACTAGCGGGGGGGAATTTAGGGACCCAGTACTTC | CASSLLAGGNLGTQYF
- | - | TRBJ1-1 | TRBV7-2 | TGTGCCAGCAGCTTCCCCCCGCGGGGGGGGGACACTGAAGCTTTCTTT | CASSFPPRGGDTEAFF
TRBD1 | - | TRBJ1-4 | TRBV5-1 | TGCGCCAGCAGCCACCCGGGACAGGGAAACGAAAAACTGTTTTTT | CASSHPGQGNEKLFF
- | - | TRBJ2-1 | TRBV4-2 | TGTGCCAGCAGCCAAGAGGGGAGCCATGAGCAGTTCTTC | CASSQEGSHEQFF
- | few | TRBJ2-3 | TRBV4-3 | TGCGCCAGCAGCCAAGATCGGGTTACCGGCATCCGCCCAGATACGCAGTATTTT | CASSQDRVTGIRPDTQYF
- | - | TRBJ2-1 | TRBV7-6 | TGTGCCAGCAGCTGGGGGGCAGGGGGGAACAATGAGCAGTTCTTC | CASSWGAGGNNEQFF
- | - | TRBJ2-7 | TRBV4-3 | TGCGCCAGCAGCCAAGGATTCGAGGGCGGAAGGTCCTACGAGCAGTACTTC | CASSQGFEGGRSYEQYF
- | - | TRBJ1-5 | TRBV6-1 | TGTGCCAGCAGTGAGGGTGACTATTATCAGCCCCAGCATTTT | CASSEGDYYQPQHF
- | - | TRBJ2-7 | TRBV14 | TGTGCCAGCAGCCGCCGACAGCTCGGGGGCTACGAGCAGTACTTC | CASSRRQLGGYEQYF
- | - | TRBJ2-7 | TRBV14 | TGTGCCAGCACAGTGGGCCAGAGCGGCGAGCAGTACTTC | CASTVGQSGEQYF
- | - | TRBJ2-3 | TRBV20-1 | TGCAGTGCCCTAACAGATACGCAGTATTTT | CSALTDTQYF
- | - | TRBJ1-1 | TRBV7-6 | TGTGCCAGCAGGTCCGGGGTGAACACTGAAGCTTTCTTT | CASRSGVNTEAFF
TRBD2 | - | TRBJ2-5 | TRBV4-2 | TGTGCCAGCAGCCAAGATACAGGGACTAGCGGGGGACTGGTACAAGAGACCCAGTACTTC | CASSQDTGTSGGLVQETQYF
- | - | TRBJ1-1 | TRBV5-1 | TGCGCCAGCAGCTTGGAAACAGAGAGGACTGAAGCTTTCTTC | CASSLETERTEAFF
- | - | TRBJ1-4 | TRBV29-1 | TGCAGCGTGGACTGGCGGGAAAAACTGTTTTTT | CSVDWREKLFF
- | - | TRBJ2-7 | TRBV29-1 | TGCAGCGTTGGGTCCCGCGTGGGCTCCTACGAGCAGTACTTC | CSVGSRVGSYEQYF
- | - | TRBJ2-3 | TRBV5-1 | TGCGCCAGCAGCCCCCTCCTCCCCACAGATACGCAGTATTTT | CASSPLLPTDTQYF
TRBD1 | few | TRBJ1-4 | TRBV10-3 | TGTGCCATCAGCCGGACAGGGGGAAACGAAAAACTGTTTTTT | CAISRTGGNEKLFF
TRBD1 | - | TRBJ1-2 | TRBV2 | TGTGCCACTTCGGCAGGGGGTCCGTTCGGCTATGGCTACACCTTC | CATSAGGPFGYGYTF
- | - | TRBJ2-5 | TRBV5-4 | TGTGCCAGCAGCTTGCCTAAAGAGACCCAGTACTTC | CASSLPKETQYF
TRBD2 | - | TRBJ2-7 | TRBV11-2 | TGTGCCAGCGCGGGAGGGCCGTTATACGAGCAGTACTTC | CASAGGPLYEQYF
- | - | TRBJ2-6 | TRBV5-4 | TGTGCCAGCAGCCCCTACAGGGTATCTGGGGCCAACGTCCTGACTTTC | CASSPYRVSGANVLTF
TRBD2 | few | TRBJ2-1 | TRBV4-2 | TGTGCCAGCAGCCACTCTAGCGGGAGGGCCGGGAGTGAGCAGTTCTTC | CASSHSSGRAGSEQFF
- | few | TRBJ1-1 | TRBV29-1 | TGCAGCGCCTATTTGACAGTTAACACTGAAGCTTTCTTT | CSAYLTVNTEAFF
TRBD1 | once | TRBJ1-5 | TRBV7-2 | TGTGCCAGCAGCGGAAAGGGACAGAGCAATCAGCCCCAGCATTTT | CASSGKGQSNQPQHF
TRBD2 | - | TRBJ2-1 | TRBV27 | TGTGCCAGCAGTTTACGTTGGCGGCTCGCGGGAGGCGAAAACAATGAGCAGTTCTTC | CASSLRWRLAGGENNEQFF
- | - | TRBJ2-4 | TRBV28 | TGTGCCAGCAGTTTACAGGGGAAAAACATTCAGTACTTC | CASSLQGKNIQYF